This T cell receptor beta chain stems from a study of blood T cell repertoires in COVID-19. Study in general: Specimens from acute and convalescent COVID-19 originated in the United States, Italy and Spain.

This clone was observed a few times. The germline gives CDR1 SGHDT, CDR2 YYEEEE. The V gene lost 5 bases and the J gene lost 11 bases, with 22 bases spanning the gap. This CDR3 comprises 14 residues. Cohort placement rested on clinical history that participants reported themselves. As handled by the study authors: Nucleated cell number was recorded as an estimate derived from reference gene primer amplification. Measured with immunoSEQ multiplex PCR; TCRdb has only the in-frame clones, and not every one. The V and J calls and clone size come from that table; D and trimming were worked out from the DNA. The sample lists about 300,000 clones, roughly nine tenths occurring once.

The source material was PBMCs or T cells enriched from blood (not recorded which). This chain connects TRBV5-6 to TRBJ1-1, with D perhaps matching TRBD1 (6 bases). The clonotype comes from a woman aged 45-59 years who had been exposed to COVID-19. CDR3 DNA sequence: TGTGCCAGCAGTCGTCCAGATATACAGGGAAGGGCTTTCTTT. It translates to CASSRPDIQGRAFF.